A single sample gave rise to the 4 T cell receptor beta chains below, sequenced in a study of Ad26.COV2.S vaccination and SARS-CoV-2 variants. The method was immunoSEQ multiplex PCR; TCRdb's version includes in-frame clones alone and lacks a portion of them. The table records about 400,000 clones, over 75% of them present only once. Treatment noted: about 20 received Ad26.COV2.S at low or high dose, single or two shots; 5 received placebo; per-sample allocation not given. The study sampled participants on day 63 after the first vaccine or placebo injection. Source: peripheral blood, taken in a trial of Ad26.COV2.S vaccine versus placebo. The source is a person between 18 and 65 years old who received the Ad26.COV2.S COVID-19 vaccine or a placebo.

The V and J genes are TRBV10-3 and TRBJ2-1; D remains ambiguous. There are 14 residues in the CDR3. Deletions cut 0 bases from V and 9 bases from J, with 12 bases between. In germline, CDR1 is ENHRY, CDR2 SYGVKD. CDR3 region: CAISESRVGREQFF. CDR3 nucleotides: TGTGCCATCAGTGAGTCGCGAGTAGGACGTGAGCAGTTCTTC.

A single count supports this clone. The chain is built from TRBV30 and TRBJ1-3; D may be TRBD1 (5 bases). Germline V gene lookup returns CDR1 GTSNPN and CDR2 SVGIG (reference sequence). The V gene lost 2 bases and the J gene lost 0 bases, with 11 bases spanning the gap. CDR3 length equals 15 residues. CDR3 protein: CAWSRGLNSGNTIYF. The CDR3 DNA follows: TGTGCCTGGAGTAGGGGACTTAACTCTGGAAACACCATATATTTT.

J is TRBJ1-3 and V is TRBV7-2; 7 positions agree with TRBD1. Trimming removed 5 bases from V and 0 bases from J; junction bases left unmatched: 10. The germline V gene encodes CDR1 SGHTA and CDR2 FQGNSA. The CDR3 is 17 amino acids. This CDR3 reads CASSPRTGGDSGNTIYF. CDR3 bases: TGTGCCAGCAGCCCACGGACAGGAGGGGACTCTGGAAACACCATATATTTT.

The rearrangement uses TRBV19 and TRBJ1-1; the D is unclear. The germline V gene encodes CDR1 LNHDA and CDR2 SQIVND (reference sequence). Trimming shortened V by 3 bases and J by 4 bases, and 9 bases separated the two germline ends. CDR3 length: 13 amino acids. The CDR3 spells CASSIGVGTEAFF. CDR3 nucleotides: TGTGCCAGTAGTATTGGAGTGGGCACTGAAGCTTTCTTT.